This is a list of T cell receptor beta chains from one sample in a study of T cells in Graves' hyperthyroidism and ophthalmopathy. Each CDR3 protein gets one entry after TCRdb re-called the multiplex PCR reads with MiXCR. The sample has 540,000 or so distinct CDR3 sequences, just over 45% seen once. The source material was peripheral blood or thyroid tissue (not recorded which). The origin of the receptors is an adult woman with Graves' disease, either hyperthyroidism or ophthalmopathy (not recorded which). Each CDR3 is given with its conserved first and last residue. Each record gives: clone size, D gene, V gene, J gene, CDR3 protein, CDR3 DNA. A D gene is named only where the DNA matches it firmly. Size tells how often a clone was seen (once, few, many) or the class of an expanded clone, and some rows leave it out.

>.|.|TRBV27|TRBJ2-2
CASSLVGVSGRGGELFF
TGTGCCAGCAGTTTGGTTGGTGTAAGCGGAAGGGGTGGGGAGCTGTTTTTT
>many|TRBD2|TRBV4-2|TRBJ2-7
CASSPVEREAYEQYF
TGTGCCAGCAGCCCGGTAGAGCGGGAGGCCTACGAGCAGTACTTC
>.|.|TRBV28|TRBJ2-6
CASTIPGANVLTF
TGTGCCAGCACCATTCCTGGGGCCAACGTCCTGACTTTC
>many|TRBD2|TRBV7-6|TRBJ2-7
CASSSGLALIGGYEQYF
TGTGCCAGCAGCTCCGGACTAGCGTTGATAGGGGGCTACGAGCAGTACTTC
>.|.|TRBV7-8|TRBJ1-5
CASSSRRVSGQPQHF
TGTGCCAGCAGCTCGCGCCGGGTATCTGGACAGCCCCAGCATTTT
>many|.|TRBV4-2|TRBJ1-4
CASSQALGANEKLFF
TGTGCCAGCAGCCAAGCGCTTGGAGCTAATGAAAAACTGTTTTTT
>few|.|TRBV10-2|TRBJ2-5
CASSESGGHLGTQYF
TGCGCCAGCAGTGAGTCGGGCGGCCACCTCGGGACCCAGTACTTC
>.|TRBD1|TRBV5-1|TRBJ2-7
CASSLRDRGNEQYF
TGCGCCAGCAGCCTGCGGGACAGGGGGAACGAGCAGTACTTC
>.|.|TRBV27|TRBJ1-5
CASSLTGTNQPQHF
TGTGCCAGCAGTTTAACAGGGACCAATCAGCCCCAGCATTTT
>many|.|TRBV20-1|TRBJ1-2
CSAELGLYGYTF
TGCAGTGCCGAGCTGGGCCTCTATGGCTACACCTTC
>.|.|TRBV25-1|TRBJ2-5
CASSVGGGETQYF
TGTGCCAGCTCAGTCGGAGGGGGAGAGACCCAGTACTTC
>few|TRBD1|TRBV6-6|TRBJ2-2
CASSATGTGVTGELFF
TGTGCCAGCAGTGCTACCGGGACAGGGGTCACCGGGGAGCTGTTTTTT
>.|.|TRBV6-6|TRBJ1-2
CASTQEDGYTF
TGTGCCAGCACCCAGGAAGACGGGTACACCTTC
>many|.|TRBV2|TRBJ2-7
CASFRETLSEQYF
TGTGCCAGTTTTCGGGAGACCCTATCCGAGCAGTACTTC
>.|.|TRBV6-4|TRBJ1-1
CASSDSTGGGTEAFF
TGTGCCAGCAGTGACTCGACGGGGGGCGGCACTGAAGCTTTCTTT
>.|TRBD1|TRBV29-1|TRBJ1-1
CSVSHRGEAFF
TGCAGCGTTAGCCACAGGGGAGAAGCTTTCTTT
>.|TRBD1|TRBV20-1|TRBJ2-5
CSATNGQVSFVTQYF
TGCAGTGCTACGAATGGACAGGTGTCTTTTGTGACCCAGTACTTC